The 20 T cell receptor beta chains presented below share a single source sample, sequenced in a study of cytotoxic CD8 clonotypes in ibrutinib-treated CLL. Data came from immunoSEQ multiplex PCR; TCRdb stores just in-frame clones and leaves some out. The data contain some 200,000 clones, more than 65% of them singletons. Sequencing was performed on PBMCs, taken after 12 months of ibrutinib treatment. Source of these receptors: a human donor with chronic lymphocytic leukemia.

The chain uses TRBV9 and TRBJ1-2; weak D call: TRBD1 (6 bases). Germline V gives CDR1 SGDLS, CDR2 YYNGEE. There are 15 residues in the CDR3. V dropped 2 bases and J dropped 7 bases, with 18 bases sitting between them. DNA of the CDR3: TGTGCCAGCAGCGTGGGGGCAGCGCGAGCGAGTGGCTACACCTTC. As protein: CASSVGAARASGYTF. The complete variable domain, with remaining parts taken from reference TRBV9 and TRBJ1-2, reads DSGVTQTPKHLITATGQRVTLRCSPRSGDLSVYWYQQSLDQGLQFLIQYYNGEERAKGNILERFSAQQFPDLHSELNLSSLELGDSALYFCASSVGAARASGYTFGSGTRLTVV.

The rearrangement uses TRBV5-1 and TRBJ1-3; D uncertain. The CDR3 length is 16 residues. Trimming took 2 bases from V and 1 from J, leaving 13 bases between them. Germline CDR1 and CDR2: SGHRS and YFSETQ. This chain's CDR3 is CASSFKGEGSGNTIYF. In DNA, the CDR3 is TGCGCCAGCAGCTTTAAGGGTGAGGGATCTGGAAACACCATATATTTT.

This chain links TRBV6-5 with TRBJ2-3; no reliable D call. The CDR3 is 13 amino acids. The V gene lost 2 bases and the J gene lost 3 bases, with 6 bases spanning the gap. Germline V lookup: CDR1 MNHEY, CDR2 SVGAGI. The CDR3 DNA sequence: TGTGCCAGCAGTTACACAAGGACAGATACGCAGTATTTT. Protein: CASSYTRTDTQYF.

The chain has TRBV14 and TRBJ1-1, with D possibly matching TRBD1 (5 bases). Germline CDR1 and CDR2: SGHDN and FVKESK. This CDR3 is 16 amino acids long. Trimming removed 7 bases at V and 1 base at J, with 19 bases between. Here the CDR3 DNA reads TGTGCCAGCACCTCAAGGGCGGGGGTGCAGAACACTGAAGCTTTCTTT. Translating it yields CASTSRAGVQNTEAFF.

The V call is TRBV30, the J call TRBJ1-1, with unresolved D. Germline values: CDR1 GTSNPN, CDR2 SVGIG (reference sequence). Trimming shortened V by 5 bases and J by 0 bases, and 10 bases separated the two germline ends. CDR3 length equals 13 residues. CDR3 loop: CAWSQTMNTEAFF. For the CDR3, the DNA is TGTGCCTGGTCACAGACCATGAACACTGAAGCTTTCTTT.

The chain couples TRBV28 to TRBJ1-1; D not resolved. The germline gives CDR1 MDHEN, CDR2 SYDVKM. The length of the CDR3 is 14 residues. V was trimmed by 6 bases and J by 1 base, leaving 12 bases between them. The CDR3 is CASREGTENTEAFF. The CDR3 nucleotides are TGTGCCAGCAGAGAGGGAACAGAGAACACTGAAGCTTTCTTT.

CDR3 loop: CASSPTGQLSYEQYF. The CDR3 DNA reads as TGCGCCAGCAGCCCAACGGGACAGTTATCCTACGAGCAGTACTTC. The chain combines TRBV5-1 with TRBJ2-7; 7 positions agree with TRBD1. The V gene's germline CDR1 is SGHRS and CDR2 YFSETQ. CDR3 length: 15 amino acids. J lost 1 base, V lost 4 bases, and 8 bases had no gene match.

This clone occurred once. This rearrangement joins TRBV12-5 to TRBJ2-7, with a possible D match to TRBD1 (5 bases). The CDR3 runs 16 residues. Germline CDR1 LGHNT, CDR2 FRNRAP. V was cut by 0 bases and J by 4 bases, with 16 bases left in between. CDR3 sequence reads: CASGLVGPTGVYEQYF. For the CDR3, the DNA is TGTGCTAGTGGTTTGGTAGGCCCCACAGGAGTTTACGAGCAGTACTTC.

This chain links TRBV9 with TRBJ1-4; D remains unclear. The CDR3 contains 12 residues. Trimming cost V 0 bases and J 11 bases, with 8 bases left between them. Germline V gene data show CDR1 as SGDLS and CDR2 as YYNGEE. The CDR3 region has the DNA TGTGCCAGCAGCGTAGCTTCGGGGAAACTGTTTTTT. It yields the protein CASSVASGKLFF.

This chain connects TRBV5-1 to TRBJ2-1, with 12 bases fitting TRBD1. The CDR3 has 15 amino acids. After removal of 1 base from V and 8 bases from J, the junction contained 4 bases not matched to a gene. Germline assignment: CDR1 SGHRS and CDR2 YFSETQ. CDR3 sequence reads: CASSLWGQGAHEQFF. DNA for the CDR3: TGCGCCAGCAGCTTGTGGGGACAGGGGGCGCATGAGCAGTTCTTC.

V usage is TRBV30 and J usage is TRBJ1-3; D call uncertain. The V gene lost 0 bases and the J gene lost 0 bases, with 9 bases spanning the gap. Germline values: CDR1 GTSNPN, CDR2 SVGIG (reference sequence). This CDR3 has 15 amino acids. This chain's CDR3 is CAWSVVGLSGNTIYF. The DNA of the CDR3 is TGTGCCTGGAGTGTAGTCGGTCTCTCTGGAAACACCATATATTTT.

The rearrangement uses TRBV6-5 and TRBJ1-4, with 7 bases lining up with TRBD1. Trimming at V came to 2 bases and at J to 3 bases, leaving 0 bases not matched to a gene. The CDR3 extends over 14 amino acids. Germline lookup yields CDR1 MNHEY and CDR2 SVGAGI. CDR3 amino acids: CASSYGQANEKLFF. The DNA of the CDR3 is TGTGCCAGCAGTTACGGACAGGCTAATGAAAAACTGTTTTTT.

This sequence joins TRBV6-6 and TRBJ2-5; 9 positions agree with TRBD1. CDR3 size: 12 residues. The J segment lost 5 bases and the V segment lost 6 bases, leaving 1 base of the junction unmatched. Germline V gives CDR1 MNHNY, CDR2 SVGAGI (reference sequence). CDR3 protein: CASRGQGETQYF. In DNA, the CDR3 is TGTGCCAGCAGGGGACAGGGTGAGACCCAGTACTTC.

The rearrangement joins TRBV19 to TRBJ2-7; D is undetermined. This CDR3 spans 15 amino acids. CDR1 and CDR2 from the germline V gene are LNHDA and SQIVND (reference sequence). V lost 5 bases, J lost 0 bases, and 14 bases lay in between. CDR3: CASSLGPQSSYEQYF. The CDR3 DNA follows: TGTGCCAGTAGTCTTGGACCGCAGAGCTCCTACGAGCAGTACTTC. The full variable domain, completed using reference TRBV19 and TRBJ2-7, is DGGITQSPKYLFRKEGQNVTLSCEQNLNHDAMYWYRQDPGQGLRLIYYSQIVNDFQKGDIAEGYSVSREKKESFPLTVTSAQKNPTAFYLCASSLGPQSSYEQYFGPGTRLTVT.

The chain links TRBV4-1 to TRBJ1-2; D is ambiguous. The CDR3 has 13 residues. The V end lost 1 base, the J end lost 2 bases, and 5 bases lay between the germline ends. Germline-derived CDR1 and CDR2 are MGHRA and YSYEKL. CDR3 DNA sequence: TGCGCCAGCAGCCAAGCAATCAACTATGGCTACACCTTC. The encoded protein is CASSQAINYGYTF.

The V call is TRBV6-1, the J call TRBJ1-4; D is uncertain. The CDR3 totals 13 residues. Trimming took off 8 bases at V and 5 bases at J, with 12 bases between the two ends. Germline CDR1 reads MNHNS; CDR2 reads SASEGT. The CDR3 DNA is TGTGCCAGCCTGAGAACGTCAAATGAAAAACTGTTTTTT. Its protein is CASLRTSNEKLFF.

Turning to this clone: One end of the junction fails to match germline, which may point to a read error. J is TRBJ2-2 and V is TRBV30; 10 bases fit TRBD1. The CDR3 has 18 amino acids. Per the germline V gene, CDR1 is GTSNPN and CDR2 is SVGIG (reference sequence). The DNA of the CDR3 is TGTGCCTGGGTCCGGGGACAGGGGAGTGGGCCCAACAGCGGGGAGCTGTTTTTT. Amino acid sequence: CAWVRGQGSGPNSGELFF.

As to this clone: The junction shows a germline mismatch at one end, possibly a read error. This chain links TRBV28 with TRBJ1-2; TRBD1 might be the D (5 bases). The length of the CDR3 is 11 residues. Germline CDR1 reads MDHEN; CDR2 reads SYDVKM. The CDR3 DNA follows: TGTGCCAGCAGTTTGACAGCCCGATTCCACTTC. As protein: CASSLTARFHF.

V usage is TRBV28 and J usage is TRBJ1-1; 7 bases match TRBD1. Germline CDR1 reads MDHEN; CDR2 reads SYDVKM. The CDR3 is 13 residues long. Trimming removed 10 bases from V and 6 bases from J; junction bases left unmatched: 11. In DNA form, the CDR3 reads TGTGCCACCCGACAGGGCGGAATACCTGAAGCTTTCTTT. Translated: CATRQGGIPEAFF.

The V and J genes are TRBV11-3 and TRBJ2-1, with D tentatively TRBD2 (6 bases). CDR3 length: 17 residues. Per the germline V gene, CDR1 is SGHNT and CDR2 is YENEEA. V was trimmed by 1 base and J by 0 bases, leaving 13 bases between them. CDR3 DNA: TGTGCCAGCAGCTTAGGGCCTGGCGGGGACTCCTACAATGAGCAGTTCTTC. It is translated as CASSLGPGGDSYNEQFF. Variable domain in full (rest from reference TRBV11-3 and TRBJ2-1): EAGVVQSPRYKIIEKKQPVAFWCNPISGHNTLYWYLQNLGQGPELLIRYENEEAVDDSQLPKDRFSAERLKGVDSTLKIQPAELGDSAVYLCASSLGPGGDSYNEQFFGPGTRLTVL.